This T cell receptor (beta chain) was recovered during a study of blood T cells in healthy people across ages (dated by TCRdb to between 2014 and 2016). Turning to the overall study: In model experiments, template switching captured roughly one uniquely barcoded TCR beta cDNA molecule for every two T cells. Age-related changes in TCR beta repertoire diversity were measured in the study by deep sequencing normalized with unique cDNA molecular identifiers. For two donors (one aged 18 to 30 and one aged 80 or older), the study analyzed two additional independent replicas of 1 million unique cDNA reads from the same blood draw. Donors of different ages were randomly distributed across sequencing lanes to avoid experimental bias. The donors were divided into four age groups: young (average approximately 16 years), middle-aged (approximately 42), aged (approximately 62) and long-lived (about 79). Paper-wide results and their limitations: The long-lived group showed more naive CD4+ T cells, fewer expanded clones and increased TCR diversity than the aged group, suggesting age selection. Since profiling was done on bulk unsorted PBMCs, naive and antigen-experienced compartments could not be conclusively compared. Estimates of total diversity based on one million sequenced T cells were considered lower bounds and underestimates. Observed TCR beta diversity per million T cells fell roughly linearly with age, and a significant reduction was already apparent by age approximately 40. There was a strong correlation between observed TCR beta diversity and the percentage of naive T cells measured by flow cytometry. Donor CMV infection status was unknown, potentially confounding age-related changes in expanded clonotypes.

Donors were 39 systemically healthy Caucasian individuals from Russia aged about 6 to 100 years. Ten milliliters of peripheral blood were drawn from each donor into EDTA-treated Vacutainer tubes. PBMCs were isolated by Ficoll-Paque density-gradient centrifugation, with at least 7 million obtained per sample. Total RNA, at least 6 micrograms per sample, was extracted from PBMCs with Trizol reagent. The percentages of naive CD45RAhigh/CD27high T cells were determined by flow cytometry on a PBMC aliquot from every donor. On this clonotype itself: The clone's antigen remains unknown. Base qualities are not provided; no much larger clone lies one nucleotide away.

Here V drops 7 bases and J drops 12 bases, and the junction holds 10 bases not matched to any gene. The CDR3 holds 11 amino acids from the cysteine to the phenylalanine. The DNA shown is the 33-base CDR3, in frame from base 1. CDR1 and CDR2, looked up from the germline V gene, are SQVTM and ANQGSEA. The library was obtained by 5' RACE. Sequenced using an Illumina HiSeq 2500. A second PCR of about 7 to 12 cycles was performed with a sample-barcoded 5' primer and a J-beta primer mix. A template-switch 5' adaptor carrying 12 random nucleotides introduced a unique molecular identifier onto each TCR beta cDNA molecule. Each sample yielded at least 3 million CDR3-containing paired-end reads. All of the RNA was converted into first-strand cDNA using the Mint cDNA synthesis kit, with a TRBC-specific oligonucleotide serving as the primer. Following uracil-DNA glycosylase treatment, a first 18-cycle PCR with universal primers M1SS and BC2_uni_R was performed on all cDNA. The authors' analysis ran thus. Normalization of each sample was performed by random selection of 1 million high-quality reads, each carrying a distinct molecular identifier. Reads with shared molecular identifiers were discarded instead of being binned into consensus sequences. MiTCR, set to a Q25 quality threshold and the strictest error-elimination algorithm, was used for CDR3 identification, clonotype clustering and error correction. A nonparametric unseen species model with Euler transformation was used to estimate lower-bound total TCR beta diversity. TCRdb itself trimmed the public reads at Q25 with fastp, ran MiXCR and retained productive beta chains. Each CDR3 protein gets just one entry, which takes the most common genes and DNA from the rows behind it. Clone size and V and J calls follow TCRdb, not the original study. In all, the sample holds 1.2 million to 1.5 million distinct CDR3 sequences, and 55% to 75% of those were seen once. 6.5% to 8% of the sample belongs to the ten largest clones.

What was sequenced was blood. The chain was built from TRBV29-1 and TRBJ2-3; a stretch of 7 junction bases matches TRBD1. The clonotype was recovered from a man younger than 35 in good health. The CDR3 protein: CSAGPGQTQYF. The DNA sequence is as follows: TGCAGCGCCGGCCCGGGACAGACCCAGTATTTT.